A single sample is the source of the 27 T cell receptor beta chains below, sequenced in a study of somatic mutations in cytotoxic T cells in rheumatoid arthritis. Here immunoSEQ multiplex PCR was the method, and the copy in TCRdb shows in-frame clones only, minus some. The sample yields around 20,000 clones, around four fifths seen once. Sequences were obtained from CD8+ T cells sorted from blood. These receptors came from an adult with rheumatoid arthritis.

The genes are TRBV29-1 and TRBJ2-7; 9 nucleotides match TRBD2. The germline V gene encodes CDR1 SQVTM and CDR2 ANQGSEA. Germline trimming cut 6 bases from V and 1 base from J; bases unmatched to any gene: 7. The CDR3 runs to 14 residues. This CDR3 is CSVYRTSGSYEQYF. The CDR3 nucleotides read TGCAGCGTCTACCGAACTAGCGGGTCCTACGAGCAGTACTTC.

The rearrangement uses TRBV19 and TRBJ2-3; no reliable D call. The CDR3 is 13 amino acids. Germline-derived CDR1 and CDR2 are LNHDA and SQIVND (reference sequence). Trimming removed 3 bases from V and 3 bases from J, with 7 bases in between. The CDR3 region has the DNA TGTGCCAGTAGTATTTCGGAGACAGATACGCAGTATTTT. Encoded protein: CASSISETDTQYF.

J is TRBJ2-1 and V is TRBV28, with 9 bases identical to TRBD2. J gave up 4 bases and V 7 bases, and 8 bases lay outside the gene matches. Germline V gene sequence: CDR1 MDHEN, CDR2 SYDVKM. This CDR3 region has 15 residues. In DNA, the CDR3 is TGTGCCAGCATCCTAGGTAGCGGGGGATACAATGAGCAGTTCTTC. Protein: CASILGSGGYNEQFF.

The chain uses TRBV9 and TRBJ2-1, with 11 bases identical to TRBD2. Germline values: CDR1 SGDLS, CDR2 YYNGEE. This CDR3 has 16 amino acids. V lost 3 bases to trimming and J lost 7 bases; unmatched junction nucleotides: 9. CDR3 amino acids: CASSGIAGGVLNEQFF. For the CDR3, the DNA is TGTGCCAGCAGCGGTATAGCGGGGGGGGTTTTGAATGAGCAGTTCTTC.

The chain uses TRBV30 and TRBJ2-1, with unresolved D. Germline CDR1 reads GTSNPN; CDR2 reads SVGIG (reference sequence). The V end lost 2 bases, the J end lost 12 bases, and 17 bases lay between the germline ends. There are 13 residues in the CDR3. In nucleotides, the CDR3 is TGTGCCTGGAGTCCCTTCCGCCTCAAGGGGCAGTTCTTC. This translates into CAWSPFRLKGQFF.

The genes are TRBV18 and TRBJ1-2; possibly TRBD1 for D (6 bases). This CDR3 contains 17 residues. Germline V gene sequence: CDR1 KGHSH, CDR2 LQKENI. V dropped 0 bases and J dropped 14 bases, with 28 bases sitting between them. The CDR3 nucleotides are TGTGCCAGCTCACCACCCGTGTCTGAAACTCCGGGGGCAGCTCTAACCTTC. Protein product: CASSPPVSETPGAALTF.

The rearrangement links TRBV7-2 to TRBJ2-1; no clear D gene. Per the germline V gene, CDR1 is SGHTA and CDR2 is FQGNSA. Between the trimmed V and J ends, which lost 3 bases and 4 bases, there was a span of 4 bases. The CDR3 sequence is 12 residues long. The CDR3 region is CASSFGYNEQFF. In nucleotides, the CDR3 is TGTGCCAGCAGCTTTGGATACAATGAGCAGTTCTTC. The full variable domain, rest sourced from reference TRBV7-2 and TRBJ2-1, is GAGVSQSPSNKVTEKGKDVELRCDPISGHTALYWYRQSLGQGLEFLIYFQGNSAPDKSGLPSDRFSAERTGGSVSTLTIQRTQQEDSAVYLCASSFGYNEQFFGPGTRLTVL.

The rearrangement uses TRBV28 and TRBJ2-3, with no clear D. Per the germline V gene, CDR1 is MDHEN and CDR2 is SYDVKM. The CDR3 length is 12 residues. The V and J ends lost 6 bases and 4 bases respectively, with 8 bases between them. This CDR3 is CASSPVSDTQYF. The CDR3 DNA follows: TGTGCCAGCAGCCCCGTCTCAGATACGCAGTATTTT. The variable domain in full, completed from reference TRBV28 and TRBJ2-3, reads DVKVTQSSRYLVKRTGEKVFLECVQDMDHENMFWYRQDPGLGLRLIYFSYDVKMKEKGDIPEGYSVSREKKERFSLILESASTNQTSMYLCASSPVSDTQYFGPGTRLTVL.

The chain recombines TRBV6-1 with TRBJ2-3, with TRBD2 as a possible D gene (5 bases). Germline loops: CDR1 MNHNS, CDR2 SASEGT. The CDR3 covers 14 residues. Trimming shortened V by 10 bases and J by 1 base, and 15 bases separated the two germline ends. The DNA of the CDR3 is TGTGCCATAAACAGTCGGGGAGGCACAGATACGCAGTATTTT. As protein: CAINSRGGTDTQYF.

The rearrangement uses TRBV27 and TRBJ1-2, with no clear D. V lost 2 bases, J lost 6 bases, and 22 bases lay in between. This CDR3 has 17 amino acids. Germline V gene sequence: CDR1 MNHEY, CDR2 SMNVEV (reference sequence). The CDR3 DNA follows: TGTGCCAGCAGTTTACGCGCGGTGGAGCCCGTGTCCGATGGCTACACCTTC. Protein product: CASSLRAVEPVSDGYTF.

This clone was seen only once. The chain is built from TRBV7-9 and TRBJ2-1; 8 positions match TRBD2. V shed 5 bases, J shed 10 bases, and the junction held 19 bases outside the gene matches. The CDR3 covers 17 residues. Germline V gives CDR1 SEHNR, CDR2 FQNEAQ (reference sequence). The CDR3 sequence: CASSPWTRAGAPVEQFF. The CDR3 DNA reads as TGTGCCAGCAGCCCTTGGACTAGAGCGGGGGCCCCGGTGGAGCAGTTCTTC.

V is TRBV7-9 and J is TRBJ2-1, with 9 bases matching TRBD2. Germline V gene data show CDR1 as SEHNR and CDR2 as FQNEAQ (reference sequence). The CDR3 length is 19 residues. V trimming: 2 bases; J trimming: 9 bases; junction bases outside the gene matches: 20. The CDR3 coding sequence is TGTGCCAGCAGCTTAAATAGTGGTAGCGGGGGCCCCGGGTTGAGTGAGCAGTTCTTC. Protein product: CASSLNSGSGGPGLSEQFF.

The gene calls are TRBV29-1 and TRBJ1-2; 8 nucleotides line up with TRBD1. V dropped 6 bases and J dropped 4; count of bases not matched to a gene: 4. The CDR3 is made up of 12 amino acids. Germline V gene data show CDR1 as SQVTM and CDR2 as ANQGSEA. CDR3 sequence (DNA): TGCAGCGTGACAGGGGTCCCCTATGGCTACACCTTC. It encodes CSVTGVPYGYTF.

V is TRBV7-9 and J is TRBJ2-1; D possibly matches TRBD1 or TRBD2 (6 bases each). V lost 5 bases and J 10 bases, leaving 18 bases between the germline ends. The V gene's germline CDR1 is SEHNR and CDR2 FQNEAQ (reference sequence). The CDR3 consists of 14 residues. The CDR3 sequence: CASSPEGGIGEQFF. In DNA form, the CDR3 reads TGTGCCAGCAGCCCCGAGGGGGGCATTGGGGAGCAGTTCTTC.

CDR3 loop: CASTFHAGMNTGELFF. CDR3 nucleotide sequence: TGTGCCAGCACTTTTCACGCGGGGATGAACACCGGGGAGCTGTTTTTT. The rearrangement uses TRBV27 and TRBJ2-2; D is perhaps TRBD2 (6 bases). There are 16 residues in the CDR3. Trimming cost V 7 bases and J 1 base, with 16 bases left between them. Per germline, CDR1 MNHEY and CDR2 SMNVEV (reference sequence).

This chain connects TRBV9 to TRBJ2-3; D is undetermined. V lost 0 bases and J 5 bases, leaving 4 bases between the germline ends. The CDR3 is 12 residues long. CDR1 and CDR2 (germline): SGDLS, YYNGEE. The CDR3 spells CASSVAGDTQYF. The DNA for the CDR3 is TGTGCCAGCAGCGTAGCTGGAGATACGCAGTATTTT.

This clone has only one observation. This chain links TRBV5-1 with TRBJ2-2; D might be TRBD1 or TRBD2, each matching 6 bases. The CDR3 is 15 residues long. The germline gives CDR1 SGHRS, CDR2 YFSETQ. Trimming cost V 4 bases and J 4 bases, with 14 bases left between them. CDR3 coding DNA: TGCGCCAGCAGCGGAAAAGGGGGGCCCACCGGGGAGCTGTTTTTT. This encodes CASSGKGGPTGELFF.

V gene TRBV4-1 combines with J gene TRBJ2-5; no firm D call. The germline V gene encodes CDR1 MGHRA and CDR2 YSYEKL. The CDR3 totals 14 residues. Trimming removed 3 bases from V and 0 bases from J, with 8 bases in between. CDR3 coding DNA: TGCGCCAGCAGCCATGGCCCGTACCAAGAGACCCAGTACTTC. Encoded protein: CASSHGPYQETQYF.

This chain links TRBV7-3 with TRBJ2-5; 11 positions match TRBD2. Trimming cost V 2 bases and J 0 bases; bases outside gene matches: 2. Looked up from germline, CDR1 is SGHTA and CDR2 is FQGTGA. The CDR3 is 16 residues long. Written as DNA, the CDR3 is TGTGCCAGCAGCTTACTAGCGGGGGGTTACCAAGAGACCCAGTACTTC. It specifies CASSLLAGGYQETQYF.

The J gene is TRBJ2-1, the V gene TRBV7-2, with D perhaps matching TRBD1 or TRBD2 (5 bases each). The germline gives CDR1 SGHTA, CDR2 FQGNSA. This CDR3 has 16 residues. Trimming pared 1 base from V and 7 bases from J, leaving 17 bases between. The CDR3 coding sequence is TGTGCCAGCAGCTTAGGTGGGACCGAGGCTAGGAATGAGCAGTTCTTC. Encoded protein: CASSLGGTEARNEQFF.

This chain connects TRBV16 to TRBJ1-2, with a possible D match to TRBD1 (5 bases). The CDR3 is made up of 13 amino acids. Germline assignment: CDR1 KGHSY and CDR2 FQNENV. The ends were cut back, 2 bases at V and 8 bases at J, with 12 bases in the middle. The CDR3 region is CASSQGPGRGYTF. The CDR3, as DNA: TGTGCCAGCAGCCAAGGCCCAGGGAGAGGCTACACCTTC. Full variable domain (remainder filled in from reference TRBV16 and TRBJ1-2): GEEVAQTPKHLVRGEGQKAKLYCAPIKGHSYVFWYQQVLKNEFKFLISFQNENVFDETGMPKERFSAKCLPNSPCSLEIQATKLEDSAVYFCASSQGPGRGYTFGSGTRLTVV.

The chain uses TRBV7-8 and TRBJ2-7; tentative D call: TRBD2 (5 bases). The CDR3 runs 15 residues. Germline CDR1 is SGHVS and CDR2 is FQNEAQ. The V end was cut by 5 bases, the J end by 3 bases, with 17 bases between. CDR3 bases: TGTGCCAGCAGCCTCCTCGTGGGGAGTGGCTACGAGCAGTACTTC. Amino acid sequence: CASSLLVGSGYEQYF.

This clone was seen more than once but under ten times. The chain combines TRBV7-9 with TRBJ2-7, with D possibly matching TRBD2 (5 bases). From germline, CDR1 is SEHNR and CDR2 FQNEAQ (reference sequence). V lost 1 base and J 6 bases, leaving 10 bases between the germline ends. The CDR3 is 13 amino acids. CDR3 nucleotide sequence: TGTGCCAGCAGCTTAGGCGGGTTGCGCGAGCAGTACGTC. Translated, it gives CASSLGGLREQYV.

CDR3 DNA sequence: TGTGCCAGCAGCTTACTGGGACCCGGAGAGACCCAGTACTTC. It yields the protein CASSLLGPGETQYF. The V call is TRBV7-8, the J call TRBJ2-5, with D perhaps being TRBD1 or TRBD2 (5 bases each). The CDR3 covers 14 residues. CDR1 and CDR2 (germline): SGHVS, FQNEAQ. The germline V and J ends were trimmed by 2 bases and 4 bases, with 11 bases remaining between them.

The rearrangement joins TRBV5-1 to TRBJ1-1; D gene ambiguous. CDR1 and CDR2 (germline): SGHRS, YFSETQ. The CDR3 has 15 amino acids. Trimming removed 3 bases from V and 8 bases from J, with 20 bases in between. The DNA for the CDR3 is TGCGCCAGCAGCTGGTCCTCGGACCCCGAGCTGGAAGCTTTCTTT. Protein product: CASSWSSDPELEAFF. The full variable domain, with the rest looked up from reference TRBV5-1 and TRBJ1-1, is KAGVTQTPRYLIKTRGQQVTLSCSPISGHRSVSWYQQTPGQGLQFLFEYFSETQRNKGNFPGRFSGRQFSNSRSEMNVSTLELGDSALYLCASSWSSDPELEAFFGQGTRLTVV.

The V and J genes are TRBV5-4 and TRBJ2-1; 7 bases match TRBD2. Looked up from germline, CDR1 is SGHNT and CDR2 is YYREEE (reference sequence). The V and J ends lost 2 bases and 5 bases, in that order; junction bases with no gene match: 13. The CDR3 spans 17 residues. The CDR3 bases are TGTGCCAGCAGCTTCGCCCCCGGGACTATCATAAACAATGAGCAGTTCTTC. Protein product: CASSFAPGTIINNEQFF.

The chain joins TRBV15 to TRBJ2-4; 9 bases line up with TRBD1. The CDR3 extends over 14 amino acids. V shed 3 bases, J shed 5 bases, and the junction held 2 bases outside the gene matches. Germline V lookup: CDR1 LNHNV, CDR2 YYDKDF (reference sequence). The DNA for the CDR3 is TGTGCCACCAGCAGTCGACAGGGGGAAAACATTCAGTACTTC. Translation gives CATSSRQGENIQYF. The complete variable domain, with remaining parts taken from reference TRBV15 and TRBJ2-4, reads DAMVIQNPRYQVTQFGKPVTLSCSQTLNHNVMYWYQQKSSQAPKLLFHYYDKDFNNEADTPDNFQSRRPNTSFCFLDIRSPGLGDTAMYLCATSSRQGENIQYFGAGTRLSVL.